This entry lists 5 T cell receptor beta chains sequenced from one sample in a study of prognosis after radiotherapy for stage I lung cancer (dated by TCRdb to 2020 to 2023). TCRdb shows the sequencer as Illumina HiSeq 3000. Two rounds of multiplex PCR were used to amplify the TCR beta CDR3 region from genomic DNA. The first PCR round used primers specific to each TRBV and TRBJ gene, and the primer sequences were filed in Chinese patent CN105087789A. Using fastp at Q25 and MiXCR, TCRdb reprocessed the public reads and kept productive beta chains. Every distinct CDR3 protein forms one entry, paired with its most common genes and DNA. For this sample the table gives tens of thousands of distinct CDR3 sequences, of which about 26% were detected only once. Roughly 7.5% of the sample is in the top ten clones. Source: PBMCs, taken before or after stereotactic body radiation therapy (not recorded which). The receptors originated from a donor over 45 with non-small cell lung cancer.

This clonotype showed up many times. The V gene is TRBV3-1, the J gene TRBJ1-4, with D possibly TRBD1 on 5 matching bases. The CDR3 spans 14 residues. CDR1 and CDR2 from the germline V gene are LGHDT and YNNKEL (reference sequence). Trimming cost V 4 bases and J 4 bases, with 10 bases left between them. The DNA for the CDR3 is TGTGCCAGCAGCCCGCGGGGGTTTAATGAAAAACTGTTTTTT. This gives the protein CASSPRGFNEKLFF. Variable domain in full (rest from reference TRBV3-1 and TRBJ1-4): DTAVSQTPKYLVTQMGNDKSIKCEQNLGHDTMYWYKQDSKKFLKIMFSYNNKELIINETVPNRFSPKSPDKAHLNLHINSLELGDSAVYFCASSPRGFNEKLFFGSGTQLSVL.

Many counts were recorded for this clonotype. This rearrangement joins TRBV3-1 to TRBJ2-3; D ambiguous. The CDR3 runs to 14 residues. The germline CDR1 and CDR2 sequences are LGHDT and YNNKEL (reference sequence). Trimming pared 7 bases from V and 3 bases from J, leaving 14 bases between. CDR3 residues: CASTTPGRTDTQYF. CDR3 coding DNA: TGTGCCAGCACCACCCCCGGACGGACAGATACGCAGTATTTT.

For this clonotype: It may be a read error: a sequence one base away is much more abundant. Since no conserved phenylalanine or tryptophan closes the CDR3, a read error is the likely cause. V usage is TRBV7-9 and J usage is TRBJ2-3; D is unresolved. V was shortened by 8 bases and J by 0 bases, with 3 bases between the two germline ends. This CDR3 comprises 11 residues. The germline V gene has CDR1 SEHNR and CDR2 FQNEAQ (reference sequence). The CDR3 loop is CASGSTDTQYL. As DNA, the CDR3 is TGTGCCAGCGGCAGCACAGATACGCAGTATTTA.

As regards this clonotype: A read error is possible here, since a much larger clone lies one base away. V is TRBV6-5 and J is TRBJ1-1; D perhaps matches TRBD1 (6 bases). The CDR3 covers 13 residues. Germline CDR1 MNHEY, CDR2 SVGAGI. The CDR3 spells CASSYRGETEPFF. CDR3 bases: TGTGCCAGCAGTTACAGGGGGGAAACTGAACCTTTCTTT.

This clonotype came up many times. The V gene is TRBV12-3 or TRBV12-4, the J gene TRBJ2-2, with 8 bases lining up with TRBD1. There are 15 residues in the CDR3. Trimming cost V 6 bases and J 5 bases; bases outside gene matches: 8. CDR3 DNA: TGTGCCAGCAGACTCGGACAGGGTAAAACCGGGGAGCTGTTTTTT. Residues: CASRLGQGKTGELFF.